This T cell receptor (beta chain) was observed in a study of control samples from healthy donors and cancer patients (dated by TCRdb to the early 2020s). Preparation of the library involved the immunoSEQ multiplex PCR assay. Here the immuneACCESS table is served through TCRdb, limited to in-frame sequences with V and J called. Missing clones are a known gap in these copies; in checked studies unresolved V genes cover under half, and the rest lacks a known reason. The sample profile shows about 95,000 clones; 85% of them were found once. 19% of the sample is held by the ten biggest clonotypes. CDR1 and CDR2 are read off the germline V gene (reference sequence) as MNHEY and SMNVEV. Compared with germline, V lacks 4 bases and J lacks 8 bases; bases without a gene match: 13. The CDR3, cysteine through phenylalanine, is 16 amino acids long. The read is trimmed to its CDR3 DNA, 48 bases read in frame from base 1.

This clone was found once. Its antigen is currently not known. There are no base qualities to consult, and no much larger clone falls within one base. The sample taken for sequencing was blood. The rearranged chain carries TRBV27 and TRBJ1-2; 10 middle bases align to TRBD1. The receptor comes from a man between 25 and 39 years old in good health. The DNA reads TGTGCCAGCAGTTCAAACCCCGGGACAGGGGTGAGGGGCTACACCTTC. This sequence encodes CASSSNPGTGVRGYTF.